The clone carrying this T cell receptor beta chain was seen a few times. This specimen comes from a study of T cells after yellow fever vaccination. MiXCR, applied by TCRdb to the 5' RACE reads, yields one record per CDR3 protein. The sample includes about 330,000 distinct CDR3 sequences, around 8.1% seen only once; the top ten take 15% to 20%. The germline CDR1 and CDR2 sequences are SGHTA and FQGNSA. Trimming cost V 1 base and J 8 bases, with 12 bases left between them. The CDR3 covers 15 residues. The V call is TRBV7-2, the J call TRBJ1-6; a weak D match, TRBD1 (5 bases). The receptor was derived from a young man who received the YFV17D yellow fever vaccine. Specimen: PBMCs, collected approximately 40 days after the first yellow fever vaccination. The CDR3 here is CASSLVAGMDSPLHF. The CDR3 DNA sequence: TGTGCCAGCAGCTTAGTGGCAGGGATGGATTCACCCCTCCACTTT.